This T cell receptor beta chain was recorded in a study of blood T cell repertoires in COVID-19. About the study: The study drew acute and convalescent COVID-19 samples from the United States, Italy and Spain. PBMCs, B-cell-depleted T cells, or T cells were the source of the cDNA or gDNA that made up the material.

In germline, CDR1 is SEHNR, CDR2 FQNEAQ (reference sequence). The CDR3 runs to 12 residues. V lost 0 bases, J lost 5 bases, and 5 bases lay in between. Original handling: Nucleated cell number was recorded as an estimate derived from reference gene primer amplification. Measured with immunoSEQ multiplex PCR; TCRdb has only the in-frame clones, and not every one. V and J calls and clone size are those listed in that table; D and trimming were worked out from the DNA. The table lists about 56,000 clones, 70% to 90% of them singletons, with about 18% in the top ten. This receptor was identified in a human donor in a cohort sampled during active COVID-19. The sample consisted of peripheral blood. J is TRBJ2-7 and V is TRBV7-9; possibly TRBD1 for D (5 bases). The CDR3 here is CASSLAGDEQYF. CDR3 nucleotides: TGTGCCAGCAGCTTAGCAGGGGACGAGCAGTACTTC.